This paragraph covers one TCR beta chain sequence. This sample was included in a study of T cell responses to AZD1222 COVID-19 vaccine. Measured with immunoSEQ multiplex PCR; TCRdb has only the in-frame clones, and not every one. The sample carries fewer than 85,000 clones, roughly 84% recorded once. The ends lost 8 bases at V and 8 bases at J; junction bases unmatched: 11. CDR1 is MDHEN and CDR2 is SYDVKM in the germline V gene. The CDR3 runs 14 residues. The material was peripheral blood, obtained 28 days after the second AZD1222 dose. The TCR originated in an adult who received the AZD1222 COVID-19 vaccine. This chain connects TRBV28 to TRBJ2-1; TRBD2 matches 8 bases. The CDR3 sequence is CASQATGGPYEQFF. CDR3 DNA sequence: TGTGCCAGCCAAGCGACGGGGGGGCCCTATGAGCAGTTCTTC.